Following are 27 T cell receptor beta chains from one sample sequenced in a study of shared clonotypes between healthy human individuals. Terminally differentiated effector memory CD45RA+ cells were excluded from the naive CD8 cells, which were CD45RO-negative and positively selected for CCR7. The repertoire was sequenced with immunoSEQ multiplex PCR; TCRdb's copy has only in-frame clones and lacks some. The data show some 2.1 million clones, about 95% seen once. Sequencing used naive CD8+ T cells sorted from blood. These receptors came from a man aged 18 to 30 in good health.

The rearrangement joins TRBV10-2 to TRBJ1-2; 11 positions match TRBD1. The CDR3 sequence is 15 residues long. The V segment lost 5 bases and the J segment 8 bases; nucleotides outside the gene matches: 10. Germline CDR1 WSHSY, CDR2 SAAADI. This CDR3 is CASSYPGQGVGGYTF. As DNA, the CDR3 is TGCGCCAGCAGTTATCCGGGACAGGGGGTTGGAGGCTACACCTTC.

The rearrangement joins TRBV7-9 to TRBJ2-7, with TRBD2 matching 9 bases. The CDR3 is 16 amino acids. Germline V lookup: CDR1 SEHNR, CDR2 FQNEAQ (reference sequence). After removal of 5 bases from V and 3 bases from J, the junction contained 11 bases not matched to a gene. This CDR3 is CASSPASGGRDYEQYF. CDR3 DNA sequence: TGTGCCAGCAGCCCAGCGTCAGGCGGGAGGGACTACGAGCAGTACTTC. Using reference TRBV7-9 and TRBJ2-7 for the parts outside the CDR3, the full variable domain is DTGVSQNPRHKITKRGQNVTFRCDPISEHNRLYWYRQTLGQGPEFLTYFQNEAQLEKSRLLSDRFSAERPKGSFSTLEIQRTEQGDSAMYLCASSPASGGRDYEQYFGPGTRLTVT.

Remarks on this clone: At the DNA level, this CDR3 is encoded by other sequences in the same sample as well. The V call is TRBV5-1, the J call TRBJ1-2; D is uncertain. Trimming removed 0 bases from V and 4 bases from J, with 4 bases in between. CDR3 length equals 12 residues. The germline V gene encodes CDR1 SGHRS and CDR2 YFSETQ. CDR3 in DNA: TGCGCCAGCAGCTTGGAAGGCTATGGCTACACCTTC. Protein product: CASSLEGYGYTF.

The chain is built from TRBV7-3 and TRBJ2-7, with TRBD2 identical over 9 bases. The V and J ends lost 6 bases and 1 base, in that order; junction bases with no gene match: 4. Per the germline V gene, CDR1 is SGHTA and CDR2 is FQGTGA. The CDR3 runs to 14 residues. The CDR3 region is CASSFTSGSYEQYF. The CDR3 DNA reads TGTGCCAGCAGTTTCACTAGCGGGTCCTACGAGCAGTACTTC. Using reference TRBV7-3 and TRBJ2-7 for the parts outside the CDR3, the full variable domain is GAGVSQTPSNKVTEKGKYVELRCDPISGHTALYWYRQSLGQGPEFLIYFQGTGAADDSGLPNDRFFAVRPEGSVSTLKIQRTERGDSAVYLCASSFTSGSYEQYFGPGTRLTVT.

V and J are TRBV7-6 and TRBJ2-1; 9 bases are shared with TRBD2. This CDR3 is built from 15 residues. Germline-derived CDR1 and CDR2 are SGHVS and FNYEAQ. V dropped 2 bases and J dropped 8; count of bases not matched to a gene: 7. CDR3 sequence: CASSLTAGGPDEQFF. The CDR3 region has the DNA TGTGCCAGCAGCTTAACGGCGGGAGGGCCGGATGAGCAGTTCTTC.

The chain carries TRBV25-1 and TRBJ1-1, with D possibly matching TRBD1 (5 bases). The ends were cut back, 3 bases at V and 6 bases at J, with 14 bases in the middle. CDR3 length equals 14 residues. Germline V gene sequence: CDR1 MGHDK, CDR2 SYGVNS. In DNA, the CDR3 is TGTGCCAGCAGTGAGGGGGGAGGCTTCGCTGAAGCTTTCTTT. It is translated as CASSEGGGFAEAFF.

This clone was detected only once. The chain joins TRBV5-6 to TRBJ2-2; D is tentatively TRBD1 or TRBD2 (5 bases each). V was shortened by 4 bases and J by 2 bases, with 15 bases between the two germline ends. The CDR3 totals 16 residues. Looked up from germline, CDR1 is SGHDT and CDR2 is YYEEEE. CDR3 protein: CASSMGVRHNTGELFF. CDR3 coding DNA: TGTGCCAGCAGCATGGGGGTCAGACATAACACCGGGGAGCTGTTTTTT.

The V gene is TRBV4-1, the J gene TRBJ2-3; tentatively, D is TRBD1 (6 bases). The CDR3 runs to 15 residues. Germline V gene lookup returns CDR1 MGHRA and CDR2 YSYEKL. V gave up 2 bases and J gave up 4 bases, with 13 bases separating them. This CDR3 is CASSQRQVTSDTQYF. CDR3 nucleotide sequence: TGCGCCAGCAGCCAAAGACAGGTTACCTCAGATACGCAGTATTTT.

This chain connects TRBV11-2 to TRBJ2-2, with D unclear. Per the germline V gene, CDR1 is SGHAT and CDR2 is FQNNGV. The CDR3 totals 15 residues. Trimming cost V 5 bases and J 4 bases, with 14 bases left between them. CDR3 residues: CASSPWASLTGELFF. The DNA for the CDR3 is TGTGCCAGCAGCCCCTGGGCCTCGCTCACCGGGGAGCTGTTTTTT.

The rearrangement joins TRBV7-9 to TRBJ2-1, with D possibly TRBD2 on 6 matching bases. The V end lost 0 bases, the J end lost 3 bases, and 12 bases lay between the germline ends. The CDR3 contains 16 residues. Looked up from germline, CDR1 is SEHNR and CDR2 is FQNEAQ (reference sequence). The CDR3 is CASSLAWGEGYNEQFF. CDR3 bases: TGTGCCAGCAGCTTAGCGTGGGGGGAAGGCTACAATGAGCAGTTCTTC.

CDR3 nucleotide sequence: TGTGCCAGCCGGGTGTGGGCGGATAGCTCCTACGAGCAGTACTTC. This codes for CASRVWADSSYEQYF. This chain links TRBV27 with TRBJ2-7; D is ambiguous. Germline V gene data show CDR1 as MNHEY and CDR2 as SMNVEV (reference sequence). The CDR3 is 15 amino acids. Between the trimmed V and J ends, which lost 8 bases and 0 bases, there was a span of 17 bases.

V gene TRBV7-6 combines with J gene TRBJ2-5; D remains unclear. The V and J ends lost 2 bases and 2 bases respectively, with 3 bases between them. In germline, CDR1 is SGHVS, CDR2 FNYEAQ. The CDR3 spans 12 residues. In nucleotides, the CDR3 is TGTGCCAGCAGCTTAACTCAAGAGACCCAGTACTTC. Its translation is CASSLTQETQYF.

CDR3 in DNA: TGTGCCAGCAGTGAATATTTCGCTGACAATGAGCAGTTCTTC. Translated, it gives CASSEYFADNEQFF. The chain employs TRBV25-1 and TRBJ2-1; D remains ambiguous. Germline V gene lookup returns CDR1 MGHDK and CDR2 SYGVNS. Trimming removed 0 bases from V and 5 bases from J, with 8 bases in between. There are 14 residues in the CDR3.

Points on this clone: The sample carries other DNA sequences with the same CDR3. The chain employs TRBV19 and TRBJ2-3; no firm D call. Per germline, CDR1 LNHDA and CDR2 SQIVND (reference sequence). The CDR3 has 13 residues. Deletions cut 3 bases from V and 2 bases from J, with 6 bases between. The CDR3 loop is CASSIVHTDTQYF. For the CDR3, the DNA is TGTGCCAGTAGTATTGTCCACACAGATACGCAGTATTTT.

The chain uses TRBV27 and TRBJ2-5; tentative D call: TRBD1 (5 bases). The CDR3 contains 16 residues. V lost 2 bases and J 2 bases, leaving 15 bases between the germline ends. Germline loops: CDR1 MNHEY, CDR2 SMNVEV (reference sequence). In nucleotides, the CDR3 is TGTGCCAGCAGTTTAATAGGGGTTAAAGGGCAAGAGACCCAGTACTTC. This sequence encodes CASSLIGVKGQETQYF.

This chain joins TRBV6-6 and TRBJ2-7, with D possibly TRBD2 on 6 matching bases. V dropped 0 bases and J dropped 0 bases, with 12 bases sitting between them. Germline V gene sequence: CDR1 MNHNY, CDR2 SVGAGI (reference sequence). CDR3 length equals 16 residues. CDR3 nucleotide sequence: TGTGCCAGCAGTTACTCGGTCGGGGGAAACTCCTACGAGCAGTACTTC. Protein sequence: CASSYSVGGNSYEQYF.

The CDR3 region has the DNA TGCGCCAGCAGCTTGGGGGCGACAGCTGCGTTTAATGAAAAACTGTTTTTT. This gives the protein CASSLGATAAFNEKLFF. The gene calls are TRBV5-1 and TRBJ1-4, with D tentatively TRBD1 (5 bases). V was shortened by 0 bases and J by 4 bases, with 16 bases between the two germline ends. Germline V lookup: CDR1 SGHRS, CDR2 YFSETQ. The CDR3 is made up of 17 amino acids.

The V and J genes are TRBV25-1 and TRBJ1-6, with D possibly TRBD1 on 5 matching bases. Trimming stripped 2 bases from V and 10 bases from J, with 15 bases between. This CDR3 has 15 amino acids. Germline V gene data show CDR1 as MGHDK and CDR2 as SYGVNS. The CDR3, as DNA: TGTGCCAGCAGTGAAGTGGGGCTGCCAGAATCACCCCTCCACTTT. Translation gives CASSEVGLPESPLHF.

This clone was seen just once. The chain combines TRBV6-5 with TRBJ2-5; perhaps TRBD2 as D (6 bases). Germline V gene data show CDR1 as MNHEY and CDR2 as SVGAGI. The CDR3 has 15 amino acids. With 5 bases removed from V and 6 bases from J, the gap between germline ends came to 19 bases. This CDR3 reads CASSPGGLMTQTQYF. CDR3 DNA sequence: TGTGCCAGCAGTCCCGGGGGTCTGATGACGCAGACCCAGTACTTC.

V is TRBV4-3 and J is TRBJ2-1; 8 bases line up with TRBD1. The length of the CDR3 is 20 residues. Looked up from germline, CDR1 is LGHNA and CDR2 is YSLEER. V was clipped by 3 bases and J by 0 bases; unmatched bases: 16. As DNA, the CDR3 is TGCGCCAGCAGCCACGTTCAGGGGACAGGTCGATTTAGCTCCTACAATGAGCAGTTCTTC. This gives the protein CASSHVQGTGRFSSYNEQFF.

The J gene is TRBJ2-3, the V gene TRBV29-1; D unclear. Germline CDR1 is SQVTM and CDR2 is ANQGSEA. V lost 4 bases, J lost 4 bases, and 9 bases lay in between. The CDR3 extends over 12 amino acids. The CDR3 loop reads CSVAPNPDTQYF. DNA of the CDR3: TGCAGCGTTGCACCTAATCCAGATACGCAGTATTTT.

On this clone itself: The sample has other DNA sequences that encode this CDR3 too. CDR3: CASSLPGFYEQYF. In nucleotides, the CDR3 is TGTGCCAGCAGCTTACCCGGGTTCTACGAGCAGTACTTC. This sequence joins TRBV7-9 and TRBJ2-7; D ambiguous. This CDR3 has 13 residues. Germline CDR1 and CDR2: SEHNR and FQNEAQ (reference sequence). The germline V and J ends were trimmed by 2 bases and 3 bases, with 8 bases remaining between them.

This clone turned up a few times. The CDR3 reads CASSLAAHSPLHF. The CDR3 DNA is TGTGCCAGCAGCTTAGCGGCACATTCACCCCTCCACTTT. The rearrangement links TRBV7-8 to TRBJ1-6; no clear D gene. Trimming cost V 0 bases and J 8 bases, with 5 bases left between them. CDR3 size: 13 residues. Germline V lookup: CDR1 SGHVS, CDR2 FQNEAQ.

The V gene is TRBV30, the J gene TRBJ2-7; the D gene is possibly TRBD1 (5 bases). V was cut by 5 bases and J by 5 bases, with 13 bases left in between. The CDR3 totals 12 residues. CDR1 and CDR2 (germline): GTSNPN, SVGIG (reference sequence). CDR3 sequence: CAWDSDINEQYF. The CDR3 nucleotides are TGTGCCTGGGATTCGGACATCAACGAGCAGTACTTC. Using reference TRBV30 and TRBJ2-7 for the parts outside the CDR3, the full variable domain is SQTIHQWPATLVQPVGSPLSLECTVEGTSNPNLYWYRQAAGRGLQLLFYSVGIGQISSEVPQNLSASRPQDRQFILSSKKLLLSDSGFYLCAWDSDINEQYFGPGTRLTVT.

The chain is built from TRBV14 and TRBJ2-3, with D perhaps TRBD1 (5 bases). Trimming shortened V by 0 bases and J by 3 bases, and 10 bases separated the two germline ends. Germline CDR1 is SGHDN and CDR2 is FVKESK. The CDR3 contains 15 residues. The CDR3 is CASSQERTRTDTQYF. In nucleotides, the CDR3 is TGTGCCAGCAGCCAAGAGCGGACAAGGACAGATACGCAGTATTTT.

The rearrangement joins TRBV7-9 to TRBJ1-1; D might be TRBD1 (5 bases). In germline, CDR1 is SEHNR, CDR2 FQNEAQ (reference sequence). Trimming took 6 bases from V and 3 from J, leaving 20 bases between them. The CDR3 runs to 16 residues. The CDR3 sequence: CASRPILLGRDTEAFF. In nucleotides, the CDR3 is TGTGCCAGCAGGCCCATCCTCCTGGGGCGCGACACTGAAGCTTTCTTT.

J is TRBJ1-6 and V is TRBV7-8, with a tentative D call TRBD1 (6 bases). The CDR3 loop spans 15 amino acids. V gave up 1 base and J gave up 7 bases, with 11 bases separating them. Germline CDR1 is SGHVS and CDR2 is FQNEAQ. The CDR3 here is CASSLDRAGNSPLHF. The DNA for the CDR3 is TGTGCCAGCAGCTTAGACAGGGCCGGCAATTCACCCCTCCACTTT.